One sample yielded the 8 T cell receptor beta chains listed below, sequenced in a study of blood T cell repertoires in COVID-19. Only in-frame clones appear in the TCRdb table, and some are missing; sequencing was by immunoSEQ multiplex PCR. Of tens of thousands of clones in the sample, roughly 87% were seen once. Input material: peripheral blood. Receptors originate from a man older than 75 with acute or convalescent COVID-19.

CDR3 protein: CASSTQGASNQPQHF. CDR3 DNA: TGTGCCAGCAGTACACAGGGGGCAAGCAATCAGCCCCAGCATTTT. V gene TRBV2 combines with J gene TRBJ1-5, with 9 bases identical to TRBD1. Germline V gene sequence: CDR1 SNHLY, CDR2 FYNNEI. The CDR3 length is 15 residues. J was trimmed by 1 base and V by 5 bases; bases with no gene match: 3.

CDR3 DNA: TGTGCCACCAGTGAGTCCCCCGGGACAGGCAACCATCAGCCCCAGCATTTT. Amino acid sequence: CATSESPGTGNHQPQHF. The chain has TRBV24-1 and TRBJ1-5; TRBD1 matches 8 bases. V lost 4 bases and J lost 5; bases outside the gene matches: 12. The CDR3 runs 17 residues. The germline CDR1 and CDR2 sequences are KGHDR and SFDVKD.

This clone is a singleton in its sample. The rearrangement uses TRBV2 and TRBJ2-7, with a tentative D call TRBD1 (5 bases). The germline V gene has CDR1 SNHLY and CDR2 FYNNEI. The CDR3 spans 14 residues. V lost 3 bases and J lost 2, with 11 bases in between. The DNA for the CDR3 is TGTGCCAGCAGTGAGGGAACAGGCCCCTACGAGCAGTACTTC. It is translated as CASSEGTGPYEQYF.

The gene calls are TRBV23-1 and TRBJ2-7; D is possibly TRBD1 (5 bases). TRBV23-1 is recorded as an ORF, its role being uncertain. Trimming took off 4 bases at V and 2 bases at J, with 9 bases between the two ends. The CDR3 consists of 13 residues. The CDR3 bases are TGCGCCAGCAGTCCGACAGCTGCCTACGAGCAGTACTTC. The encoded protein is CASSPTAAYEQYF.

The chain employs TRBV19 and TRBJ2-7; perhaps TRBD1 as D (6 bases). The germline V and J ends were trimmed by 7 bases and 3 bases, with 13 bases remaining between them. Germline assignment: CDR1 LNHDA and CDR2 SQIVND (reference sequence). The CDR3 consists of 13 residues. CDR3 protein: CASMGEGGYEQYF. As DNA, the CDR3 is TGTGCCAGTATGGGGGAAGGGGGCTACGAGCAGTACTTC.

The sample holds one count of this clone. V usage is TRBV7-2 and J usage is TRBJ2-1; the D is unclear. Per germline, CDR1 SGHTA and CDR2 FQGNSA. Trimming left V 2 bases short and J 7 bases short, with 6 bases between. The CDR3 has 12 residues. CDR3 in amino acids: CASSLSWNEQFF. As DNA, the CDR3 is TGTGCCAGCAGCTTAAGCTGGAATGAGCAGTTCTTC.

V usage is TRBV30 and J usage is TRBJ1-5, with TRBD1 identical over 9 bases. V gave up 7 bases and J gave up 5 bases; unmatched junction bases: 15. CDR3 size: 16 residues. Germline loops: CDR1 GTSNPN, CDR2 SVGIG (reference sequence). As DNA, the CDR3 is TGTGCCTTGACTATAGGGACAGGGATTGCGGATCAGCCCCAGCATTTT. As protein: CALTIGTGIADQPQHF.

The chain is built from TRBV6-5 and TRBJ1-5; TRBD1 agrees at 8 bases. Germline CDR1 is MNHEY and CDR2 is SVGAGI. This CDR3 comprises 15 residues. V trimming: 2 bases; J trimming: 8 bases; junction bases outside the gene matches: 8. CDR3 residues: CASSYGQGKGKPQHF. CDR3 sequence (DNA): TGTGCCAGCAGTTACGGACAGGGCAAGGGGAAGCCCCAGCATTTT.